The entry that follows covers one T cell receptor (beta chain) sequence. Its matching antigen is unknown. Since the CDR3 does not end with the conserved phenylalanine or tryptophan, this likely comes from a read error. These data originate in a study of tumor and adjacent non-tumor tissue in lung cancer. Study details: Samples averaged roughly 4 million productive TCRbeta reads each.

Study-level findings and limits: In normal lung, the top 100 clones were significantly more dominant than in tumor.

Germline lookup yields CDR1 SGHAT and CDR2 FQNNGV. The CDR3 is 15 residues long. This sample's RNA came from whole unsorted tissue. More than 3 cm separated this lung sample from the edge of the tumor. Newly diagnosed lung cancer patients had thoracic surgery in China, August–November 2014, without prior chemotherapy. The library came from three nested PCR rounds adapted from ARM-PCR protocols. Via MiXCR, TCRdb re-called the multiplex PCR reads, giving one row per CDR3 protein. Counted here are over 80,000 distinct CDR3 sequences, more than 65% occurring once; the ten biggest clones make up 21%. J is TRBJ2-3 and V is TRBV11-2, with TRBD1 matching over 8 bases. The sample consisted of distant non-tumor lung tissue. The clonotype originates from a woman aged 45 to 65 with non-small cell lung cancer. In nucleotides, the CDR3 is TGTGTCAGCAGCCCGGGACAGGCGTACACAGATGCGCAGTATCTT. This sequence encodes CVSSPGQAYTDAQYL.